This is a list of T cell receptor beta chains from one sample in a study of T cell responses to AZD1222 COVID-19 vaccine. TCRdb's copy holds only in-frame clones and misses some; the assay was immunoSEQ multiplex PCR. The table has some 170,000 clones, 70% to 90% seen once; the top ten hold about 4.1%. The material was peripheral blood, obtained 28 days after the second dose of the MenACWY control vaccine. These TCRs come from an adult who received the MenACWY meningococcal vaccine as a control. The CDR3 runs from the conserved cysteine through the conserved F or W. The order of the fields is clone size, V gene, CDR3 length, D gene, J gene, CDR3 DNA, CDR3 protein. A D gene is named only where the DNA matches it firmly. Size tells how often a clone was seen (once, few, many) or the class of an expanded clone, and some rows leave it out.

once	TRBV10-2	15	TRBD2	TRBJ2-1	TGCGCCAGCAGGCTAGCGGGAGGGCCTAGGAATGAGCAGTTCTTC	CASRLAGGPRNEQFF
-	TRBV10-3	14	-	TRBJ2-7	TGTGCCATCAGCGTAGCCGGGACCTCCTACGAGCAGTACTTC	CAISVAGTSYEQYF
-	TRBV11-2	14	-	TRBJ2-4	TGTGCCAGCAGCTTAGATACAGAGATCCACATTCAGTACTTC	CASSLDTEIHIQYF
-	TRBV18	15	-	TRBJ2-7	TGTGCCAGCTCACCCCTAACAGCAGGGTTGAACGAGCAGTACTTC	CASSPLTAGLNEQYF
-	TRBV6-5	15	-	TRBJ2-7	TGTGCCAGCAGGGAGGGCAGGGGGAGCTCCTACGAGCAGTACTTC	CASREGRGSSYEQYF
-	TRBV20-1	13	-	TRBJ1-6	TGCAGTGCTAGTTTTGGGTTTAATTCACCCCTCCACTTT	CSASFGFNSPLHF
-	TRBV5-4	13	-	TRBJ1-1	TGTGCCAGCAGCTTGAACGGATACACTGAAGCTTTCTTT	CASSLNGYTEAFF
-	TRBV19	15	-	TRBJ1-1	TGTGCCAGTAGTATAGAGGGGGGGAAGTTGACTGAAGCTTTCTTT	CASSIEGGKLTEAFF
-	TRBV6-5	14	-	TRBJ1-2	TGTGCCAGCAGTTACGGGACCCCTAACTATGGCTACACCTTC	CASSYGTPNYGYTF
-	TRBV9	15	-	TRBJ2-7	TGTGCCAGCAGCGTTGGGGGGACCAGCTCCTACGAGCAGTACTTC	CASSVGGTSSYEQYF
-	TRBV24-1	16	-	TRBJ2-1	TGTGCCACCAGTGATTTTACCCAGCGCGGGGCGACGGAGCAGTTCTTC	CATSDFTQRGATEQFF
-	TRBV7-9	15	-	TRBJ1-3	TGTGCCAGCAGTAAAGACAGCGGCTCTGGAAACACCATATATTTT	CASSKDSGSGNTIYF
-	TRBV4-1	14	-	TRBJ2-1	TGCGCCAGCAGCCAAGGTGGATTTTACAATGAGCAGTTCTTC	CASSQGGFYNEQFF
-	TRBV6-5	14	-	TRBJ2-7	TGTGCCAGCAGTTACTCGGTCGGGGGGCACGAGCAGTACTTC	CASSYSVGGHEQYF
-	TRBV5-1	14	-	TRBJ1-1	TGCGCCAGCAGCTTGGAATTCAGCAGCACTGAAGCTTTCTTT	CASSLEFSSTEAFF
-	TRBV20-1	14	TRBD2	TRBJ2-2	TGCAGTGCTAGTATAGCGGGGGACACCGGGGAGCTGTTTTTT	CSASIAGDTGELFF
-	TRBV5-1	14	-	TRBJ1-1	TGCGCCAGCAGCTTGGCCGTGGCTAACACTGAAGCTTTCTTT	CASSLAVANTEAFF
-	TRBV6-6	18	-	TRBJ1-6	TGTGCCAGCAGTCGCTACGACCCGGGGTTCTCCTATAATTCACCCCTCCACTTT	CASSRYDPGFSYNSPLHF
-	TRBV5-1	14	TRBD1	TRBJ1-1	TGCGCCAGCAGCGGATCGACAGGGGCCACTGAAGCTTTCTTT	CASSGSTGATEAFF
-	TRBV5-1	16	-	TRBJ1-4	TGCGCCAGCAGACAGACAGGCGGTCCAACTAATGAAAAACTGTTTTTT	CASRQTGGPTNEKLFF
-	TRBV7-8	13	-	TRBJ1-5	TGTGCCAGCAGCTTAGGAAACAATCAGCCCCAGCATTTT	CASSLGNNQPQHF
-	TRBV28	11	-	TRBJ1-1	TGTGCCAGCAGCTATGGGACAGAAGCTTTCTTT	CASSYGTEAFF
-	TRBV28	14	-	TRBJ1-5	TGTGCCACCACCGGAATTGATAGCAATCAGCCCCAGCATTTT	CATTGIDSNQPQHF
-	TRBV7-9	16	TRBD1	TRBJ2-5	TGTGCCAGCAGTCGACTTGGGACAGGGGATGGAGAGACCCAGTACTTC	CASSRLGTGDGETQYF
few	TRBV7-2	14	-	TRBJ2-7	TGTGCCAGCAGCTTACTGGGCTCCCTCTACGAGCAGTACTTC	CASSLLGSLYEQYF
-	TRBV10-3	14	-	TRBJ1-5	TGTGCCATCAGTGCGGTTACAGTCGCCCAGCCCCAGCATTTT	CAISAVTVAQPQHF
-	TRBV19	16	TRBD1	TRBJ1-5	TGTGCCAGTACCTCCGGGACAGAGTATAGCAATCAGCCCCAGCATTTT	CASTSGTEYSNQPQHF
-	TRBV11-2	16	-	TRBJ2-1	TGTGCCAGCAGCACTGAACCTCGGGACTCCTACAATGAGCAGTTCTTC	CASSTEPRDSYNEQFF
-	TRBV12-3/TRBV12-4	12	-	TRBJ2-2	TGTGCCAGCAGTTTTCACACCGGGGAGCTGTTTTTT	CASSFHTGELFF
-	TRBV30	14	-	TRBJ1-3	TGTGCCTGGAGTGTCGGGGGCTCTGGAAACACCATATATTTT	CAWSVGGSGNTIYF
-	TRBV29-1	13	TRBD1	TRBJ2-7	TGCAGCGTTGCTCGGGACAGTCCCTACGAGCAGTACTTC	CSVARDSPYEQYF
once	TRBV9	16	TRBD1	TRBJ2-2	TGTGCCAGCAGCGTAGGAGGGACAGGGAGGACCGGGGAGCTGTTTTTT	CASSVGGTGRTGELFF
once	TRBV10-3	14	-	TRBJ1-1	TGTGCCATCAGTGAGTCTTCGCAGGTCACTGAAGCTTTCTTT	CAISESSQVTEAFF
-	TRBV4-3	15	-	TRBJ1-2	TGCGCCAGCAGCCAAGAAAATCCAGCTAACTATGGCTACACCTTC	CASSQENPANYGYTF
-	TRBV4-3	15	TRBD1	TRBJ1-4	TGCGCCAGCAGGGAGAACGGACAGGGGGCTGAAAAACTGTTTTTT	CASRENGQGAEKLFF
-	TRBV7-2	16	TRBD1	TRBJ1-2	TGTGCCAGCAGCCCACATCCGGGACAGGGATCAAGCGGCTACACCTTC	CASSPHPGQGSSGYTF
-	TRBV7-2	12	-	TRBJ2-7	TGTGCCAGCAGCCCACCCAGTCCCGAGCAGTACTTC	CASSPPSPEQYF
-	TRBV3-1/TRBV3-2	14	-	TRBJ2-7	TGTGCCAGCAGCCAAGTGACTATCCCCTACGAGCAGTACTTC	CASSQVTIPYEQYF
-	TRBV19	16	-	TRBJ2-7	TGTGCCAGTAGTATAGATCACTCGGGGAATGGTTACGAGCAGTACTTC	CASSIDHSGNGYEQYF
-	TRBV18	15	TRBD2	TRBJ2-1	TGTGCCAGCTCCCTCGGACTAGCGGGAGGGAATGAGCAGTTCTTC	CASSLGLAGGNEQFF
-	TRBV9	14	-	TRBJ1-3	TGTGCCAGCAGCGTAGAGGCTGCGGGAAACACCATATATTTT	CASSVEAAGNTIYF
-	TRBV18	13	-	TRBJ2-1	TGTGCCAGCTCACCAAGCGCTGGCAATGAGCAGTTCTTC	CASSPSAGNEQFF
-	TRBV27	17	TRBD2	TRBJ2-7	TGTGCCAGCAGTTTACTTGGGTTGGGGGGGAGGTCGTACGAGCAGTACTTC	CASSLLGLGGRSYEQYF
-	TRBV9	13	TRBD2	TRBJ2-7	TGTGCCAGCAGCCTGGACAGTAGCGGGAGAGGAGCCTTC	CASSLDSSGRGAF
-	TRBV5-4	15	-	TRBJ2-5	TGTGCCAGCAGCCTGGGTGTCGGGGGACAAGAGACCCAGTACTTC	CASSLGVGGQETQYF
once	TRBV13	14	-	TRBJ2-2	TGTGCCAGTAGAAGGCTGGGGGGAAACGGGGAGCTGTTTTTT	CASRRLGGNGELFF
-	TRBV25-1	13	-	TRBJ1-2	TGTGCCAGCAGAACGGCGGGATCCTATGGCTACACCTTC	CASRTAGSYGYTF
-	TRBV28	11	-	TRBJ1-1	TGTGCCAGCAAAGTTAACACTGAAGCTTTCTTT	CASKVNTEAFF
-	TRBV30	12	-	TRBJ2-3	TGTGCCTGGGACGGAGGGGCAGATACGCAGTATTTT	CAWDGGADTQYF
-	TRBV10-3	11	-	TRBJ2-1	TGTGCCATCAGATTATACAATGAGCAGTTCTTC	CAIRLYNEQFF
-	TRBV15	12	-	TRBJ2-2	TGTGCCACCAGCGGAGCTACCGGGGAGCTGTTTTTT	CATSGATGELFF
once	TRBV18	17	TRBD2	TRBJ2-1	TGTGCCAGCTCACCCAGTTACGGCGGGAGCTCCTACAATGAGCAGTTCTTC	CASSPSYGGSSYNEQFF
-	TRBV7-9	17	-	TRBJ1-2	TGTGCCATTACGGACAGATTTGTCCTTGGAGCTAACTATGGCTACACCTTC	CAITDRFVLGANYGYTF
-	TRBV7-2	17	-	TRBJ1-6	TGTGCCAGCAGCTTAGGGCCCAGGGGAGCCAATAATTCACCCCTCCACTTT	CASSLGPRGANNSPLHF
-	TRBV5-6	15	-	TRBJ1-2	TGTGCCAGCAGCTTAGGGACGCGGGCTTCGGATGGCTACACCTTC	CASSLGTRASDGYTF